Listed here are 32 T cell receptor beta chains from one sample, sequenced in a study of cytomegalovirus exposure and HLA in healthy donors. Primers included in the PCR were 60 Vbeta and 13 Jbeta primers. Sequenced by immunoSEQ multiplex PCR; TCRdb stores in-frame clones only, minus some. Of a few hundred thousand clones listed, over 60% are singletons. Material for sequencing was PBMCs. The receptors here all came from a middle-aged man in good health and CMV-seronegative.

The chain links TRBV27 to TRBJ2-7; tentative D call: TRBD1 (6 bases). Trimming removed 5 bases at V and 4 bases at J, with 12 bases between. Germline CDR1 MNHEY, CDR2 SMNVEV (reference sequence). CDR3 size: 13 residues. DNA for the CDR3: TGTGCCAGCAGTGGGACAAGCAGTTACGAGCAGTACTTC. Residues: CASSGTSSYEQYF.

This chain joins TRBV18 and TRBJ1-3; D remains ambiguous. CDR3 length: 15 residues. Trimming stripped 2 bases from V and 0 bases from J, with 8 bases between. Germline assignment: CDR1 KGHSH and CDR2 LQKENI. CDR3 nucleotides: TGTGCCAGCTCACCAGGAGGGCGCTCTGGAAACACCATATATTTT. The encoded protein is CASSPGGRSGNTIYF.

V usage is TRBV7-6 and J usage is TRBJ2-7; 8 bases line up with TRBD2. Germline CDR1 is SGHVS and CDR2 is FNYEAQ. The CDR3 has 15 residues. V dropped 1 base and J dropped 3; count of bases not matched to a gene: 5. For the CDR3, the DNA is TGTGCCAGCAGCTTAGGGGCGGGAGGTCACTACGAGCAGTACTTC. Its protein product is CASSLGAGGHYEQYF.

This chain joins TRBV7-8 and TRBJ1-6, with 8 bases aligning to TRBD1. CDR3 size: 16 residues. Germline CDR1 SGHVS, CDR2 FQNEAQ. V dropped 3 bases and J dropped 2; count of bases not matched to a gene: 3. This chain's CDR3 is CASSLTGETYNSPLHF. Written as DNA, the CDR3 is TGTGCCAGCAGCTTGACAGGGGAAACCTATAATTCACCCCTCCACTTT.

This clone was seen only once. The CDR3 region is CASGGDSNQPQHF. The DNA for the CDR3 is TGTGCCAGCGGGGGGGATAGCAATCAGCCCCAGCATTTT. V usage is TRBV2 and J usage is TRBJ1-5; a weak D match, TRBD1 (5 bases). The CDR3 is made up of 13 amino acids. The germline V gene has CDR1 SNHLY and CDR2 FYNNEI. V was trimmed by 8 bases and J by 0 bases, leaving 8 bases between them.

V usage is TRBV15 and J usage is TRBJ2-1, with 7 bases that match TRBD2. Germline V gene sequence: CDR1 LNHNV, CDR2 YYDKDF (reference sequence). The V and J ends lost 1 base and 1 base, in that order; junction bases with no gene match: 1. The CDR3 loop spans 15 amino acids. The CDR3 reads CATSRGTSSYNEQFF. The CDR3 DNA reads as TGTGCCACCAGCAGAGGGACTAGTTCCTACAATGAGCAGTTCTTC.

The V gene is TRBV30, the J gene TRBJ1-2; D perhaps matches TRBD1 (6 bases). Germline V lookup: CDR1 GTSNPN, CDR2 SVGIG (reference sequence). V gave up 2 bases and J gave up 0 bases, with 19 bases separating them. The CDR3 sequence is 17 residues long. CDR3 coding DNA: TGTGCCTGGAGTCCACGGACAGCAAGAGCCCCTAACTATGGCTACACCTTC. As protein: CAWSPRTARAPNYGYTF. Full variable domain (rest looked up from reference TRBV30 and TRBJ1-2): SQTIHQWPATLVQPVGSPLSLECTVEGTSNPNLYWYRQAAGRGLQLLFYSVGIGQISSEVPQNLSASRPQDRQFILSSKKLLLSDSGFYLCAWSPRTARAPNYGYTFGSGTRLTVV.

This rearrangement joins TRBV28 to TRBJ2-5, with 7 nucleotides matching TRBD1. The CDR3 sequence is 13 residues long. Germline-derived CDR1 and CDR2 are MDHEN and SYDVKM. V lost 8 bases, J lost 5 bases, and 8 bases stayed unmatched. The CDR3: CASGLQGPETQYF. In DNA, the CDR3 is TGTGCCAGCGGCCTACAGGGGCCGGAGACCCAGTACTTC.

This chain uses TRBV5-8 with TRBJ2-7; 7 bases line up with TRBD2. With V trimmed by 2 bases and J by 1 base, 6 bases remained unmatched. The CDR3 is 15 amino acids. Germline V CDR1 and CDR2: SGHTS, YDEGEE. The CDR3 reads CASSFPAGKSYEQYF. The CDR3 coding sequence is TGTGCCAGCAGCTTCCCAGCGGGGAAATCCTACGAGCAGTACTTC.

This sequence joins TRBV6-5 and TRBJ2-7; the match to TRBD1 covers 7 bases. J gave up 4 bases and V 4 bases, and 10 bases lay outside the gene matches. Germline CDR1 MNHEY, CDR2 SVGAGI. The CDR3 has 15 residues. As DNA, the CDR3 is TGTGCCAGCAGTTTCCGACAGGGCGAGGGTTACGAGCAGTACTTC. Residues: CASSFRQGEGYEQYF.

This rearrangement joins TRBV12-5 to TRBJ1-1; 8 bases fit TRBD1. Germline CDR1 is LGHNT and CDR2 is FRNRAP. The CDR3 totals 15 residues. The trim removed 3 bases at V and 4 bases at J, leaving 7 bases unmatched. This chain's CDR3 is CASGLDRGAGTEAFF. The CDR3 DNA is TGTGCTAGTGGTTTAGACAGGGGAGCCGGCACTGAAGCTTTCTTT.

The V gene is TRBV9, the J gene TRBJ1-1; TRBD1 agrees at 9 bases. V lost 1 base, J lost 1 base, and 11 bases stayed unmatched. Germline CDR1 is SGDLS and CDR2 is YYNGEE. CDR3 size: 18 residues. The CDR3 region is CASSVNPEQTGGNTEAFF. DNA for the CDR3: TGTGCCAGCAGCGTAAATCCCGAACAGACAGGGGGGAACACTGAAGCTTTCTTT. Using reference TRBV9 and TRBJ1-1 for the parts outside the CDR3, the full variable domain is DSGVTQTPKHLITATGQRVTLRCSPRSGDLSVYWYQQSLDQGLQFLIQYYNGEERAKGNILERFSAQQFPDLHSELNLSSLELGDSALYFCASSVNPEQTGGNTEAFFGQGTRLTVV.

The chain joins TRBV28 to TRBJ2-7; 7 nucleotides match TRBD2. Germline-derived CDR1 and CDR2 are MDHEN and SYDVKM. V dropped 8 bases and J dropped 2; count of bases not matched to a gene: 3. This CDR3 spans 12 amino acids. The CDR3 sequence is CASGTTPYEQYF. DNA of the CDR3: TGTGCCAGCGGGACTACCCCCTACGAGCAGTACTTC.

In nucleotides, the CDR3 is TGTGCCAGCAGCGCGGACAGTCGGGTCGACTACGAGCAGTACTTC. This encodes CASSADSRVDYEQYF. V usage is TRBV9 and J usage is TRBJ2-7, with D possibly being TRBD1 (6 bases). The V and J ends lost 3 bases and 3 bases respectively, with 16 bases between them. In germline, CDR1 is SGDLS, CDR2 YYNGEE. The CDR3 is made up of 15 amino acids.

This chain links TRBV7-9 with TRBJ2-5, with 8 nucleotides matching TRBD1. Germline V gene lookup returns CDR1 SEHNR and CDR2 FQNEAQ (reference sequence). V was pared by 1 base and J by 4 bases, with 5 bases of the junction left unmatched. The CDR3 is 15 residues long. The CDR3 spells CASSLGTGKGETQYF. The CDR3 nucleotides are TGTGCCAGCAGCTTAGGGACAGGGAAGGGAGAGACCCAGTACTTC.

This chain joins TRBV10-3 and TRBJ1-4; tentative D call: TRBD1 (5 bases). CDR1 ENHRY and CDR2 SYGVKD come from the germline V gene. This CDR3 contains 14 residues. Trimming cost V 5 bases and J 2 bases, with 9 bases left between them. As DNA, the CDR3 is TGTGCCATCAGTACCGGGGGGACTAATGAAAAACTGTTTTTT. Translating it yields CAISTGGTNEKLFF.

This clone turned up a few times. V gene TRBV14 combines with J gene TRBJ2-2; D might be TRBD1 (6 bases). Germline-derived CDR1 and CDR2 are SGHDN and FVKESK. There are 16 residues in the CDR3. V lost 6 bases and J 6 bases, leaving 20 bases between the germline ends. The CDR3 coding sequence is TGTGCCAGCAGAATCAGCTCAGGGGCGAAGCCCGGGGAGCTGTTTTTT. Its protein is CASRISSGAKPGELFF.

CDR3 sequence: CASSKLLTLTF. The CDR3 DNA follows: TGTGCCAGCAGCAAACTACTCACCCTCACCTTC. This chain joins TRBV21-1 and TRBJ1-2. TRBV21-1 is a known pseudogene. The CDR3 loop spans 11 amino acids.

CDR3 loop: CAIRDRTYLWGGYTF. The CDR3 bases are TGTGCCATCAGGGACAGGACCTATCTTTGGGGAGGCTACACCTTC. The rearrangement uses TRBV10-3 and TRBJ1-2; the match to TRBD1 covers 7 bases. In germline, CDR1 is ENHRY, CDR2 SYGVKD. Trimming took 6 bases from V and 8 from J; bases not matched to a gene: 15. The CDR3 runs 15 residues.

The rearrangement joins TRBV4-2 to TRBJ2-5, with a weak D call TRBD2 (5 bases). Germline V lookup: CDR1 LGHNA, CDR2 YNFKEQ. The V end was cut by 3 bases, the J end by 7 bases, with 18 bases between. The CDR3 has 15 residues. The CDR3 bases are TGTGCCAGCAGCCAGGAAGAGAGCGGCAGTGGGACCCAGTACTTC. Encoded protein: CASSQEESGSGTQYF.

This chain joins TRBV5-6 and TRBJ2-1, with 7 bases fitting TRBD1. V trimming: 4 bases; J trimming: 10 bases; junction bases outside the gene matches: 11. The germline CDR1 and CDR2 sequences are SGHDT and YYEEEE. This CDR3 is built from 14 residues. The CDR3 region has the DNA TGTGCCAGCAGCAGAAGACAGGGTAATTGGGAGCAGTTCTTC. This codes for CASSRRQGNWEQFF.

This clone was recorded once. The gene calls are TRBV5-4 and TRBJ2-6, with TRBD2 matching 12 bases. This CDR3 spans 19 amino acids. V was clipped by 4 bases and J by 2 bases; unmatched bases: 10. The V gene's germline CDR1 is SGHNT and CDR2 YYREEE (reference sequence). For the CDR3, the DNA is TGTGCCAGCAGCCTCGTACCTAGCGGGAGGGCCACTGGGGCCAACGTCCTGACTTTC. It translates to CASSLVPSGRATGANVLTF.

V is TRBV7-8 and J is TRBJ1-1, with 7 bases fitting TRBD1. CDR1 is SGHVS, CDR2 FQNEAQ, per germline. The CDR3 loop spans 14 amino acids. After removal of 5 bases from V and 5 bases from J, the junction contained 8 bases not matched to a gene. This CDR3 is CASSPRTGETEAFF. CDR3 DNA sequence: TGTGCCAGCAGCCCTCGCACAGGGGAAACTGAAGCTTTCTTT.

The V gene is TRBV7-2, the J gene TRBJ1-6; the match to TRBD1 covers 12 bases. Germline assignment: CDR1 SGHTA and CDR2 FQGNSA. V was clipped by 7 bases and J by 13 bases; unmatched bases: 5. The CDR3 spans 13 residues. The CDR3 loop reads CASNPGQGAPLHF. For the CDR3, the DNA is TGTGCCAGCAATCCGGGACAGGGGGCTCCCCTCCACTTT.

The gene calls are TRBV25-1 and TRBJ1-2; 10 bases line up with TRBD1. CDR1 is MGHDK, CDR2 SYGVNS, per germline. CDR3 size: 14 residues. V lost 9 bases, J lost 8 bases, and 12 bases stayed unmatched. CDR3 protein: CARKTGGAGGGYTF. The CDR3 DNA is TGTGCCAGGAAGACAGGGGGCGCAGGGGGGGGCTACACCTTC.

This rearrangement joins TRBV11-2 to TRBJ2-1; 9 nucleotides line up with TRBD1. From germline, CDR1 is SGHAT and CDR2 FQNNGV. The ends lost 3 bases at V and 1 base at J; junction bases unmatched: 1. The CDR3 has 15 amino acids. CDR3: CASSFGTGSYNEQFF. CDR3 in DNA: TGTGCCAGCAGCTTCGGGACAGGGTCCTACAATGAGCAGTTCTTC. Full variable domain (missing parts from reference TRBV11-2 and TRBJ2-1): EAGVAQSPRYKIIEKRQSVAFWCNPISGHATLYWYQQILGQGPKLLIQFQNNGVVDDSQLPKDRFSAERLKGVDSTLKIQPAKLEDSAVYLCASSFGTGSYNEQFFGPGTRLTVL.

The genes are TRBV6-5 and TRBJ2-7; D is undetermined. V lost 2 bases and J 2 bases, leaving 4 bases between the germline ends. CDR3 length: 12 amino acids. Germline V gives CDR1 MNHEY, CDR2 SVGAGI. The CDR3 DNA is TGTGCCAGCAGTTACAATACCTACGAGCAGTACTTC. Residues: CASSYNTYEQYF.

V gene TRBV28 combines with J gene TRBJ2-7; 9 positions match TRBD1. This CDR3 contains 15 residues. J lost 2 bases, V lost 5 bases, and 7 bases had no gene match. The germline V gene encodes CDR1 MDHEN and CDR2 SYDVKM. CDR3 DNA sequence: TGTGCCAGCAGTGTCCCGGGACAGGGTGCCTACGAGCAGTACTTC. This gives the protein CASSVPGQGAYEQYF.

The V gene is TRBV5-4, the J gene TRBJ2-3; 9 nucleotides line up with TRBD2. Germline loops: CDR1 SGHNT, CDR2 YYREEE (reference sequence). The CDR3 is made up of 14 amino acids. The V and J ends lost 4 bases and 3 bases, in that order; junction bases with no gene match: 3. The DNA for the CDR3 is TGTGCCAGCAGCCGGACTAGCGATACAGATACGCAGTATTTT. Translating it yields CASSRTSDTDTQYF.

The CDR3 protein is CASSQVTGNQPQHF. The DNA for the CDR3 is TGCGCCAGCAGCCAAGTTACAGGGAATCAGCCCCAGCATTTT. This chain joins TRBV4-1 and TRBJ1-5, with a weak D call TRBD1 (6 bases). The germline V gene encodes CDR1 MGHRA and CDR2 YSYEKL. V gave up 1 base and J gave up 4 bases, with 8 bases separating them. The CDR3 length is 14 residues.

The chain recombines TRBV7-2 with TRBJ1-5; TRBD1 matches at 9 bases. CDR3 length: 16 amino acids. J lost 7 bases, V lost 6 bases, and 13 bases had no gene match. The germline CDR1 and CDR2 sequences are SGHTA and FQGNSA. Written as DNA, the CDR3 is TGTGCCAGCAGTTCCACGGGACAGGGATGGAAGCAGCCCCAGCATTTT. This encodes CASSSTGQGWKQPQHF.

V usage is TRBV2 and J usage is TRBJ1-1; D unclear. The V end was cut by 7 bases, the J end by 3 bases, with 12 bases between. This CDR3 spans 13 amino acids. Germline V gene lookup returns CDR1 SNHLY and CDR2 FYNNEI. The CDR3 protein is CASKWGGDTEAFF. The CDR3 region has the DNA TGTGCCAGCAAATGGGGAGGCGACACTGAAGCTTTCTTT.